This T cell receptor beta chain was profiled in a study of shared clonotypes between healthy human individuals. Cells designated naive CD8 were CD45RO-negative and were positively selected for CCR7, with terminally differentiated effector memory CD45RA+ cells excluded. Using immunoSEQ multiplex PCR, the repertoire was profiled, and TCRdb retains in-frame clones only, with some absent. The sample lists about 2.1 million clones; about 94% were seen once. The TCR was taken from a man in his late teens or twenties in good health. Some clones in this sample may be carry-over from other donors' samples. Sequenced sample: naive CD8+ T cells from PBMCs.

The CDR3, as DNA: TGCGCCAGCAGCTCCTGGACAGGGGGCAACGAGCAGTACTTC. Protein: CASSSWTGGNEQYF. This chain joins TRBV5-1 and TRBJ2-7, with 11 positions matching TRBD1. The CDR3 length is 14 residues. Trimming cost V 3 bases and J 5 bases; bases outside gene matches: 4. Germline CDR1 and CDR2: SGHRS and YFSETQ.